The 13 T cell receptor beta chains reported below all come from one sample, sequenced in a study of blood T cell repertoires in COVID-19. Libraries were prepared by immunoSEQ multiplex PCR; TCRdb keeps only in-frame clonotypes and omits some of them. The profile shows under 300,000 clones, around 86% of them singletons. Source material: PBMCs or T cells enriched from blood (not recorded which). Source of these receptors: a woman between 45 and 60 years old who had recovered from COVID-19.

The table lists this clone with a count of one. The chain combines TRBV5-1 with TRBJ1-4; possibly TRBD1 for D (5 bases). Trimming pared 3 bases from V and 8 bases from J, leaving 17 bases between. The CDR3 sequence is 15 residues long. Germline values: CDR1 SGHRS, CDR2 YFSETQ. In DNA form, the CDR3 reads TGCGCCAGCAGCTCAGGGTGGCGGGGCGAGGAAAAACTGTTTTTT. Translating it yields CASSSGWRGEEKLFF.

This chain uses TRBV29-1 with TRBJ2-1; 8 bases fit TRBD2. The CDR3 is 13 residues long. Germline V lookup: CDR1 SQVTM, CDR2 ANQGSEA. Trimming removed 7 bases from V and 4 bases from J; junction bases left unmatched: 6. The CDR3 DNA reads TGCAGCGAGAGCGGGAGCGGATACAATGAGCAGTTCTTC. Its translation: CSESGSGYNEQFF.

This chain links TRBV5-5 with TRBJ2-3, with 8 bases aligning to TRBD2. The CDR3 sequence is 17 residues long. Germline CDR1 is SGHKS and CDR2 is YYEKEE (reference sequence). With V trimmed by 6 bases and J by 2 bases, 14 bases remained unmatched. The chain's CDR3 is CASISLRDGRDTDTQYF. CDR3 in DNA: TGTGCCAGCATCTCACTACGCGACGGGAGGGACACAGATACGCAGTATTTT.

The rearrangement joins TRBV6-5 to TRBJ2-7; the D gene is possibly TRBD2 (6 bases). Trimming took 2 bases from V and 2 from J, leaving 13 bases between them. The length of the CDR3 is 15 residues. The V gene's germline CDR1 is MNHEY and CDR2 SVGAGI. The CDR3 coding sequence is TGTGCCAGCAGTTACCAATCGCGGGGCCCCTACGAGCAGTACTTC. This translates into CASSYQSRGPYEQYF.

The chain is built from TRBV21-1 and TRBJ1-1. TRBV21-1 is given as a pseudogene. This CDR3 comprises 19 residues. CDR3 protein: CASSKVLLREGDGNTEAFF. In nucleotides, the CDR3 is TGTGCCAGCAGCAAAGTCCTATTAAGGGAGGGCGACGGGAACACTGAAGCTTTCTTT.

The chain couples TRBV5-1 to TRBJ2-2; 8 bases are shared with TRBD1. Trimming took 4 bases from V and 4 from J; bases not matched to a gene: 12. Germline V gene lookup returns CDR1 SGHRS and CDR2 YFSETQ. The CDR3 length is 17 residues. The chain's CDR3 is CASSPMVTGAGTGELFF. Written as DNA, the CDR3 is TGCGCCAGCAGCCCGATGGTGACAGGGGCGGGCACCGGGGAGCTGTTTTTT.

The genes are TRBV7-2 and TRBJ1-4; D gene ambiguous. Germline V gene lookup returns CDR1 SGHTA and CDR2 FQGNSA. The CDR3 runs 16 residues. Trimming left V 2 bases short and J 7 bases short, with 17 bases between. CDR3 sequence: CASSLNSPRTGEKLFF. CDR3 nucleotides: TGTGCCAGCAGCTTAAATAGCCCGAGAACGGGTGAAAAACTGTTTTTT.

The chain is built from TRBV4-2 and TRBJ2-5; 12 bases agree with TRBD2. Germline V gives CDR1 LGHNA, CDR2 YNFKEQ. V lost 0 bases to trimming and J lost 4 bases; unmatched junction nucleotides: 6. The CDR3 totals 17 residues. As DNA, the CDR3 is TGTGCCAGCAGCCAAGATCTTTCTAGCGGGAGGGGAGAGACCCAGTACTTC. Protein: CASSQDLSSGRGETQYF.

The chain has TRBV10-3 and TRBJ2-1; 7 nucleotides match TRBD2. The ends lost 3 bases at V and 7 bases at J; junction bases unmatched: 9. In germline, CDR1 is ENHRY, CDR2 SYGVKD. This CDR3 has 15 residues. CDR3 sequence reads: CAISEGGRGYNEQFF. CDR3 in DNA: TGTGCCATCAGTGAAGGCGGGAGAGGATATAATGAGCAGTTCTTC.

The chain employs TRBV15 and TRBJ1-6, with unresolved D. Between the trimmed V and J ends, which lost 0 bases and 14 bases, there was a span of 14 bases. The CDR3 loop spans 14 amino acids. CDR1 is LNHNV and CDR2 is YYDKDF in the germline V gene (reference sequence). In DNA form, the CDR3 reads TGTGCCACCAGCAGAGATTTCCCAAACTCGGCCCTCCACTTT. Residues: CATSRDFPNSALHF.

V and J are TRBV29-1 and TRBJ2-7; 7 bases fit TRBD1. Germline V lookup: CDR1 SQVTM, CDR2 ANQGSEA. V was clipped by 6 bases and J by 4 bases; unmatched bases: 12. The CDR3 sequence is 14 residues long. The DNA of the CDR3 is TGCAGCGTCGCCGATTCGACAGGGCAATACGAGCAGTACTTC. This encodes CSVADSTGQYEQYF.

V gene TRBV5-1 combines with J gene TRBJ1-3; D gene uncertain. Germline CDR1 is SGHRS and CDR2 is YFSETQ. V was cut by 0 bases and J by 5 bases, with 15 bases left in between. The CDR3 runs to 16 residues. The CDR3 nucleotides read TGCGCCAGCAGCTTGGCCTTTCCGGGTAGTCGAAACACCATATATTTT. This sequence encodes CASSLAFPGSRNTIYF. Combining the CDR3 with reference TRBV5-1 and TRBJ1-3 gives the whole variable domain KAGVTQTPRYLIKTRGQQVTLSCSPISGHRSVSWYQQTPGQGLQFLFEYFSETQRNKGNFPGRFSGRQFSNSRSEMNVSTLELGDSALYLCASSLAFPGSRNTIYFGEGSWLTVV.

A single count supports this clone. CDR3 in DNA: TGTGCCAGCAGTCCCGACGGACAGGGCCCCTACGAGCAGTACTTC. It encodes CASSPDGQGPYEQYF. This sequence joins TRBV7-2 and TRBJ2-7, with 8 positions matching TRBD1. The CDR3 is 15 amino acids. The junction had 9 bases not matched to a gene; V was cut back by 6 bases and J by 2 bases. The germline V gene encodes CDR1 SGHTA and CDR2 FQGNSA.